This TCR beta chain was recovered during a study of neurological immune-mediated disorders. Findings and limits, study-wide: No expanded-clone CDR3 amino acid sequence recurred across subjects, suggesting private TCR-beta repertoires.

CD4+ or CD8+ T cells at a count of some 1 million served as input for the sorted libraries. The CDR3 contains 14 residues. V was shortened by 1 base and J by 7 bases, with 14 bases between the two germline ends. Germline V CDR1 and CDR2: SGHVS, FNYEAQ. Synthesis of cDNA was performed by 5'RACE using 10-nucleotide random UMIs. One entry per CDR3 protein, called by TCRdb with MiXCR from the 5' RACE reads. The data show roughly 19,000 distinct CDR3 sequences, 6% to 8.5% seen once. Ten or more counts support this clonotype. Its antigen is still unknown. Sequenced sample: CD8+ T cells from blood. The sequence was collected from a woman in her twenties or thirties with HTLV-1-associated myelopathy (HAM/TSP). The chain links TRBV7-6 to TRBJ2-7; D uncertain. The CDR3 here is CASSLGVGDREQYF. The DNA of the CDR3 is TGTGCCAGCAGCTTAGGGGTCGGTGATCGGGAGCAGTACTTC.